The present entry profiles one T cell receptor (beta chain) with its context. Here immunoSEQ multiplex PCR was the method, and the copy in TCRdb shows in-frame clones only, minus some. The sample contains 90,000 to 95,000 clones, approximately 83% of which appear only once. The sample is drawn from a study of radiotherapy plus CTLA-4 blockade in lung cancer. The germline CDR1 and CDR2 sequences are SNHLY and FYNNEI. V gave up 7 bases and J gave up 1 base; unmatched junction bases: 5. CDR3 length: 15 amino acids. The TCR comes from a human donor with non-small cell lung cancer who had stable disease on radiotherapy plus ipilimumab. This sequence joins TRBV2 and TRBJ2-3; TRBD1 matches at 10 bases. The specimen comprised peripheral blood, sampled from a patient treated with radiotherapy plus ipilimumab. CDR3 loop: CASTSGTGGTDTQYF. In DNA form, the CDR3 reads TGTGCCAGCACCTCCGGGACAGGGGGCACAGATACGCAGTATTTT.